This T cell receptor beta chain comes out of a study of blood T cells in healthy people across ages (dated by TCRdb to 2014 to 2015). About the study as a whole: Template switching captured roughly one uniquely barcoded TCR beta cDNA molecule per two T cells in model experiments. To avoid experimental bias, donors of different ages were distributed randomly across sequencing lanes. Donors were grouped into four age groups: young (average roughly 15 years), middle-aged (about 38), aged (about 59) and long-lived (approximately 78). To track age-related changes in TCR beta repertoire diversity, the study relied on deep sequencing normalized with unique cDNA molecular identifiers. The study analyzed two additional independent replicas of 1 million unique cDNA reads from the same blood draw for two donors, one aged 18 to 29 and one aged 80 or older.

Overall study results and their limits: Estimates of total diversity based on one million sequenced T cells were considered lower bounds and underestimates. As age increased, observed TCR beta diversity per million T cells dropped in a roughly linear way, and a significant reduction was already evident by age roughly 40. Observed TCR beta diversity correlated strongly with the percentage of naive T cells measured by flow cytometry. Compared with the aged group, the long-lived group had more naive CD4+ T cells, fewer expanded clones and increased TCR diversity, a pattern suggesting age selection. Donor CMV infection status was unknown, potentially confounding age-related changes in expanded clonotypes. Since profiling was done on bulk unsorted PBMCs, naive and antigen-experienced compartments could not be conclusively compared.

Receptor amplification or capture employed 5' RACE. The sequencing machine was an Illumina HiSeq 2500. A second about 7 to 11 cycle PCR used a sample-barcoded 5' primer and a J-beta primer mix. A template-switch 5' adaptor carrying 12 random nucleotides introduced a unique molecular identifier onto each TCR beta cDNA molecule. At least 3 million CDR3-containing paired-end reads were obtained from each sample. The Mint cDNA synthesis kit, primed by a TRBC-specific oligonucleotide, was used to synthesize first-strand cDNA from all RNA. Following uracil-DNA glycosylase treatment, all cDNA underwent a first 18-cycle PCR with the universal primers M1SS and BC2_uni_R. Per the original workflow: Normalization of each sample was performed by random selection of 1 million high-quality reads, each carrying a distinct molecular identifier. Reads with shared molecular identifiers were discarded instead of being binned into consensus sequences. CDR3 identification, clonotype clustering and error correction used MiTCR with a Q25 quality threshold and the strictest error-elimination algorithm. A nonparametric unseen species model using Euler transformation provided a lower-bound estimate of total TCR beta diversity. The raw public data were reprocessed by TCRdb itself: fastp quality trimming at Q25, MiXCR clonotype calling, in-frame beta chains only. CDR3 protein sequences are deduplicated, and each keeps its most common genes and DNA. The authors' filters were not applied to this entry. The sample table records hundreds of thousands of distinct CDR3 sequences; under 65% of these occur just once. The ten largest clones take up 13% of the sample.

The donors were some 39 Caucasian individuals from Russia, aged about 6 to 95 years, who were systemically healthy. Each donor gave 8 to 10 milliliters of peripheral blood, collected into EDTA-treated Vacutainer tubes. Ficoll-Paque density-gradient centrifugation was used to isolate PBMCs, with at least 7 million per sample. Total RNA was extracted from PBMCs with Trizol reagent, with at least 5.5 micrograms obtained per sample. For every donor, an aliquot of PBMCs went through flow cytometry to measure the percentages of naive CD45RAhigh/CD27high T cells. This clonotype came up many times. The antigen it binds to is not known. The record has no base qualities; no much larger clone is one base away. Measured from the cysteine to the phenylalanine, the CDR3 is 15 residues long. The kept DNA is CDR3 alone, 45 bases in frame from the first base. Deletion took 0 bases off V and 7 bases off J, with a span of 13 bases between the germline ends. CDR1 and CDR2 were assigned from the germline V gene (reference sequence) as SEHNR and FQNEAQ.

This sequence uses TRBV7-9 and TRBJ2-1, with TRBD2 perhaps the D gene, on 5 matching bases. The sequencing sample was made of blood. This TCR was recovered from a woman older than 75 in good health. CDR3 protein: CASSLASRVWNEQFF. The DNA is TGTGCCAGCAGCTTAGCGTCGAGGGTCTGGAATGAGCAGTTCTTC.